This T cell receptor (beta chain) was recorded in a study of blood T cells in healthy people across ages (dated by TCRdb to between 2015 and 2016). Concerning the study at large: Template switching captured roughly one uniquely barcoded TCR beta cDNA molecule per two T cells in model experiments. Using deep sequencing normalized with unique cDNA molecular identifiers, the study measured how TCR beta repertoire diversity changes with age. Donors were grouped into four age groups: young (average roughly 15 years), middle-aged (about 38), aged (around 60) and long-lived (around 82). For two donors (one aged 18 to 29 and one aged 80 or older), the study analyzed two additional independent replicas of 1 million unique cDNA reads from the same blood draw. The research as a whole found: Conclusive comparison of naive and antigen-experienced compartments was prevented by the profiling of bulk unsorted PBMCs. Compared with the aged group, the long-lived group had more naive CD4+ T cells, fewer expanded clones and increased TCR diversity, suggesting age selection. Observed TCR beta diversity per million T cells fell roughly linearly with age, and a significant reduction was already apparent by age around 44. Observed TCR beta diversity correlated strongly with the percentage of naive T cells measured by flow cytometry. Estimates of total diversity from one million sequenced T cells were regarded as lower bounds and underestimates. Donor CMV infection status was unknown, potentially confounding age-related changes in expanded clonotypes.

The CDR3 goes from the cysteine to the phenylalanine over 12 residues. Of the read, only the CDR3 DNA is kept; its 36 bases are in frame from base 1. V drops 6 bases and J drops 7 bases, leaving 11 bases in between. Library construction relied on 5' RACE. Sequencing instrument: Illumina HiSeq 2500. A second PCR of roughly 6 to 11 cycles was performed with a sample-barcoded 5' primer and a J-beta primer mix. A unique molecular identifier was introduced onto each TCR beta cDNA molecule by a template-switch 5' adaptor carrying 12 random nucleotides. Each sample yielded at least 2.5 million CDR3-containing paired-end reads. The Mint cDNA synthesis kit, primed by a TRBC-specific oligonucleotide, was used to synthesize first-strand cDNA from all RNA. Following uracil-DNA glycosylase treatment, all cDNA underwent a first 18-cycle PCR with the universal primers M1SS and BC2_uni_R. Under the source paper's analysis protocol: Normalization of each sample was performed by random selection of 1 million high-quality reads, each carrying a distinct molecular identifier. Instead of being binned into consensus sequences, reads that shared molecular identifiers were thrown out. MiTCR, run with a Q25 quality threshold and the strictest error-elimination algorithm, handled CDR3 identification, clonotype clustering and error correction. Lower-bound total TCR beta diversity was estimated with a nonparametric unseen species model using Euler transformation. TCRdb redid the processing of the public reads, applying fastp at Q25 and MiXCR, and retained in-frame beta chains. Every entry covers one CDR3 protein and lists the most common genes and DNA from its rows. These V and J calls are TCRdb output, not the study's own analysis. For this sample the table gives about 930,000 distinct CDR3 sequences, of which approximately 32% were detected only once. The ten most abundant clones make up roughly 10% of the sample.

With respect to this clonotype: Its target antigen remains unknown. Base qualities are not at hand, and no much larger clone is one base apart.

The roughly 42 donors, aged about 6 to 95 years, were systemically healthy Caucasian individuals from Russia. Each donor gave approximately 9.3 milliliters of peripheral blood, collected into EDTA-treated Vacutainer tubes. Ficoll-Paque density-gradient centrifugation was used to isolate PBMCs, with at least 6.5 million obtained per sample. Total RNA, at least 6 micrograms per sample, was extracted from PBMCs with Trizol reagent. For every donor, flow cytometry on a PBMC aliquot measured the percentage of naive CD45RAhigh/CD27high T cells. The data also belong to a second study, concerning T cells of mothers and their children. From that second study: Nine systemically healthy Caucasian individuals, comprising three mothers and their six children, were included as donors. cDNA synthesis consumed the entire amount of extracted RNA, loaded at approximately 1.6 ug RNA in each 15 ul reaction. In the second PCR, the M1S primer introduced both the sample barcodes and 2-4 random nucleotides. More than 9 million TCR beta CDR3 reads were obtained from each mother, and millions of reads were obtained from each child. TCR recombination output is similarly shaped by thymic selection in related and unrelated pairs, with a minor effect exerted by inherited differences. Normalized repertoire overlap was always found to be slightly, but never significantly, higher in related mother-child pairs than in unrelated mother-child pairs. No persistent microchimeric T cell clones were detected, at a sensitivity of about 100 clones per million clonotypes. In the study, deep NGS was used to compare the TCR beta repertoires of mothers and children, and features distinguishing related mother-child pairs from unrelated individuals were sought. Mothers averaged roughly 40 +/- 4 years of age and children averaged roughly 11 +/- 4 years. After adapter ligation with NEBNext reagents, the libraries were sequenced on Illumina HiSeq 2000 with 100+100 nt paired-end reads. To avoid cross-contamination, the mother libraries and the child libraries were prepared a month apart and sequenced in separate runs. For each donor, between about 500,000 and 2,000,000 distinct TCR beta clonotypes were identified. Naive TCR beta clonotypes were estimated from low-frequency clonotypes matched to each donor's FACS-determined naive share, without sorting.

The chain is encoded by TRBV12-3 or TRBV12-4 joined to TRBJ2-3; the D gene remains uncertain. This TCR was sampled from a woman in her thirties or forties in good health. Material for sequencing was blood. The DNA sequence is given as TGTGCCAGCAGGGGCCCGGAGAATACGCAGTATTTT. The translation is CASRGPENTQYF.